The text below deals with one TCR beta chain. Its cognate antigen has yet to be identified. Base qualities are missing; no much larger clone stands one base away. The CDR3 contains 14 residues, cysteine and phenylalanine counted. Of the read, only the CDR3 DNA is kept; its 42 bases are in frame from base 1. V is clipped by 6 bases and J by 4 bases, and the sequence between their germline boundaries is 15 bases long. The germline V gene encodes CDR1 SNHLY and CDR2 FYNNEI. This entry comes from a study of blood T cell repertoires in COVID-19 (dated by TCRdb to 2018 to 2021). About the study as a whole: Samples covering the acute and convalescent phases of COVID-19 were provided by collaborators in the United States, Italy and Spain. The prospective study material was composed of cDNA or gDNA derived from T cells, B-cell-depleted T cells, or PBMCs. Deeply sampled blood TCRbeta repertoires from subjects exposed to, actively infected with, or recovered from COVID-19 were included in the dataset. A freely available public database, intended as a resource for researchers studying the immune response to SARS-CoV-2, is where the repertoires were released. The samples were drawn from two sources: the first 160 participants of the ongoing ImmuneRACE study, and some 1,300 subjects contributed by 6 global collaborators. Nearly every sample came with metadata listing a de-identified subject ID, COVID-19 status, age in years and sex. Where available, HLA class I and class II types were obtained from metadata supplied by the sample provider rather than from assay-based typing. General findings and caveats noted by the study authors: The quantity of clinical and demographic metadata differed by source and by participant and was supplied without curation.

Collaborating institutions collected whole blood in K2EDTA tubes following their own protocols. Collaborator samples were shipped for TCRbeta analysis as frozen whole blood, isolated PBMCs, or DNA extracted from either sample type. TCRbeta CDR3 regions were amplified from genomic DNA by means of the immunoSEQ Assay, a bias-controlled multiplex PCR. The original pipeline was this. The number of nucleated cells in each sample was estimated by amplification of reference gene primers within the assay. To quantify the absolute abundance of each unique TCRbeta CDR3 rearrangement, sequence reads were collapsed and filtered. For each sample, productive Simpson clonality was calculated as the square root of Simpson's diversity index across productive rearrangements. TCRdb took over this immuneACCESS table, retaining in-frame rearrangements with V and J assigned. Such tables are incomplete; in checked studies, under half of the missing clones stem from an unresolved V gene, and the remainder is unexplained. V, J and clone size are taken as reported in that table, and D and trimming were inferred from the DNA itself. In this sample the table shows a few hundred thousand clones, 86% of which occur a single time. 9% to 15% of the sample rests with the top ten.

This chain joins TRBV2 to TRBJ1-1, with a tentative D gene TRBD1 over 5 matching bases. Sequenced sample: peripheral blood. The source of this sequence is an elderly man with acute or convalescent COVID-19. The CDR3 in this case is CASSQDSYFTEAFF. The sequenced DNA is TGTGCCAGCAGCCAAGACAGCTACTTCACTGAAGCTTTCTTT.